Listed here is a single TCR beta chain. The data originate from a study of blood T cell repertoires in COVID-19. Study details: Whether acute or convalescent, the COVID-19 samples came from the United States, Italy and Spain.

Measured with immunoSEQ multiplex PCR; TCRdb has only the in-frame clones, and not every one. This sample has 35,000 or so clones, with about nine tenths found just once. V trimming: 4 bases; J trimming: 0 bases; junction bases outside the gene matches: 5. The CDR3 is 15 residues long. The germline CDR1 and CDR2 sequences are LGHDT and YNNKEL (reference sequence). This TCR derives from a man between 65 and 80 years old with acute or convalescent COVID-19. J is TRBJ1-1 and V is TRBV3-1 (or the pseudogene TRBV3-2); 7 nucleotides agree with TRBD1. Source material: peripheral blood. The CDR3 coding sequence is TGTGCCAGCAGCCCCCAGACAGGGTTGAACACTGAAGCTTTCTTT. Translation gives CASSPQTGLNTEAFF.